A single sample gave rise to the 18 T cell receptor beta chains below, sequenced in a study of cytomegalovirus exposure and HLA in healthy donors. It was with 60 Vbeta and 13 Jbeta primers that the PCR ran. The assay was immunoSEQ multiplex PCR, and TCRdb's table has in-frame clones only and misses some. The sample lists approximately 100,000 clones, about 79% occurring once. The sequenced sample consisted of PBMCs. The receptors shown here come from a female donor in good health and CMV-seropositive.

A word on this clone: One end of the junction fails to match germline, which may point to a read error. The V call is TRBV7-9, the J call TRBJ2-7; D perhaps matches TRBD2 (7 bases). Germline CDR1 reads SEHNR; CDR2 reads FQNEAQ (reference sequence). The CDR3 is 16 amino acids. The CDR3 region is CSSSLPGAGASYEQYF. In DNA form, the CDR3 reads TGTTCCAGCAGCTTACCGGGGGCGGGGGCGTCATACGAGCAGTACTTC.

This chain uses TRBV29-1 with TRBJ2-7; D not resolved. The CDR3 has 15 residues. Per the germline V gene, CDR1 is SQVTM and CDR2 is ANQGSEA. Between the trimmed V and J ends, which lost 3 bases and 3 bases, there was a span of 18 bases. The CDR3 nucleotides are TGCAGCGTTGATTCAGGTCGGCAGCACCACTACGAGCAGTACTTC. The encoded protein is CSVDSGRQHHYEQYF.

This clone was picked up a small number of times. This chain connects TRBV5-5 to TRBJ1-4, with D tentatively TRBD1 (5 bases). Germline V lookup: CDR1 SGHKS, CDR2 YYEKEE (reference sequence). Trimming cost V 2 bases and J 3 bases, with 11 bases left between them. This CDR3 spans 15 amino acids. CDR3 nucleotide sequence: TGTGCCAGCAGCTTAGATCCAGGGCCTAATGAAAAACTGTTTTTT. Translation gives CASSLDPGPNEKLFF.

This clone has a single count. The V and J genes are TRBV5-4 and TRBJ2-1, with 16 bases aligning to TRBD2. J gave up 8 bases and V 3 bases, and 5 bases lay outside the gene matches. The CDR3 runs 16 residues. Germline V gene sequence: CDR1 SGHNT, CDR2 YYREEE (reference sequence). The CDR3 DNA reads as TGTGCCAGCAGCTGGGGACTAGCGGGAGGGAACGATGAGCAGTTCTTC. Translated: CASSWGLAGGNDEQFF.

The chain links TRBV7-2 to TRBJ1-5; unclear D gene. Germline values: CDR1 SGHTA, CDR2 FQGNSA. Trimming removed 1 base from V and 4 bases from J, with 11 bases in between. The CDR3 is made up of 15 amino acids. The CDR3 loop is CASSLGGPPNQPQHF. CDR3 bases: TGTGCCAGCAGCTTAGGAGGGCCCCCGAATCAGCCCCAGCATTTT.

The chain carries TRBV11-2 and TRBJ2-3; D remains ambiguous. CDR1 SGHAT and CDR2 FQNNGV come from the germline V gene. This CDR3 is 14 amino acids long. V was clipped by 4 bases and J by 0 bases, with 8 bases between them. CDR3 in amino acids: CASSSLRSTDTQYF. In DNA, the CDR3 is TGTGCCAGCAGCTCTCTTCGTAGCACAGATACGCAGTATTTT.

V usage is TRBV4-1 and J usage is TRBJ2-7, with 12 bases identical to TRBD2. The germline V gene encodes CDR1 MGHRA and CDR2 YSYEKL. This CDR3 contains 16 residues. V lost 3 bases to trimming and J lost 6 bases; unmatched junction nucleotides: 9. The CDR3: CASSQEGLAGWGEQYF. The CDR3 DNA reads TGCGCCAGCAGCCAGGAAGGACTAGCGGGATGGGGCGAGCAGTACTTC.

This rearrangement joins TRBV4-2 to TRBJ2-3, with D possibly TRBD2 on 6 matching bases. The V end was cut by 5 bases, the J end by 7 bases, with 22 bases between. CDR1 and CDR2 from the germline V gene are LGHNA and YNFKEQ. The CDR3 sequence is 16 residues long. The CDR3 loop reads CASSTHNVGGSYTQYF. CDR3 DNA: TGTGCCAGCAGCACCCATAACGTGGGGGGTTCATATACGCAGTATTTT.

The chain is built from TRBV2 and TRBJ2-1; the match to TRBD2 covers 8 bases. Looked up from germline, CDR1 is SNHLY and CDR2 is FYNNEI. The CDR3 sequence is 15 residues long. V lost 7 bases to trimming and J lost 2 bases; unmatched junction nucleotides: 7. CDR3 region: CASNRAGVTYNEQFF. Here the CDR3 DNA reads TGTGCCAGCAACAGAGCGGGAGTCACCTACAATGAGCAGTTCTTC. Together with reference TRBV2 and TRBJ2-1, the CDR3 gives the full variable domain: EPEVTQTPSHQVTQMGQEVILRCVPISNHLYFYWYRQILGQKVEFLVSFYNNEISEKSEIFDDQFSVERPDGSNFTLKIRSTKLEDSAMYFCASNRAGVTYNEQFFGPGTRLTVL.

This rearrangement joins TRBV5-1 to TRBJ2-2, with D hard to call. CDR1 and CDR2 from the germline V gene are SGHRS and YFSETQ. Trimming shortened V by 4 bases and J by 0 bases, and 10 bases separated the two germline ends. The CDR3 has 15 amino acids. The CDR3 region is CASSPAASNTGELFF. The CDR3 nucleotides read TGCGCCAGCAGCCCGGCGGCTTCGAACACCGGGGAGCTGTTTTTT.

This sequence joins TRBV6-6 and TRBJ1-2, with TRBD1 identical over 10 bases. Losses at the gene ends were 4 bases for V and 5 bases for J; bases not matched to a gene: 7. Germline CDR1 MNHNY, CDR2 SVGAGI (reference sequence). CDR3 length: 15 amino acids. The CDR3 spells CASSSPTGGKYGYTF. The CDR3 region has the DNA TGTGCCAGCAGTTCGCCGACAGGGGGCAAGTATGGCTACACCTTC.

This chain links TRBV6-1 with TRBJ2-5, with 14 bases identical to TRBD2. With V trimmed by 6 bases and J by 4 bases, 4 bases remained unmatched. The CDR3 is 15 residues long. CDR1 is MNHNS, CDR2 SASEGT, per germline. This CDR3 is CASSPGLAGGETQYF. In DNA form, the CDR3 reads TGTGCCAGCAGCCCCGGACTAGCGGGAGGAGAGACCCAGTACTTC.

The chain joins TRBV29-1 to TRBJ1-1; unclear D gene. The CDR3 sequence is 15 residues long. V lost 6 bases to trimming and J lost 0 bases, with 17 bases between them. Germline loops: CDR1 SQVTM, CDR2 ANQGSEA. CDR3 sequence (DNA): TGCAGCGTACTTCAACCAGGACTCATGAACACTGAAGCTTTCTTT. It is translated as CSVLQPGLMNTEAFF.

The V gene is TRBV28, the J gene TRBJ2-7; 7 bases map to TRBD2. This CDR3 region has 13 residues. Looked up from germline, CDR1 is MDHEN and CDR2 is SYDVKM. J was trimmed by 4 bases and V by 3 bases; bases with no gene match: 3. The CDR3 nucleotides are TGTGCCAGCAGTTTGCCTAGCGGATACGAGCAGTACTTC. It specifies CASSLPSGYEQYF.

V usage is TRBV18 and J usage is TRBJ1-4, with 7 bases identical to TRBD1. The CDR3 has 15 amino acids. Trimming cost V 4 bases and J 5 bases; bases outside gene matches: 7. The germline V gene has CDR1 KGHSH and CDR2 LQKENI. The CDR3 protein is CASSQRQGENEKLFF. The CDR3 DNA sequence: TGTGCCAGCTCACAAAGACAGGGCGAGAATGAAAAACTGTTTTTT.

The CDR3 coding sequence is TGTGCCAGCGGACTGGACGGCCCGAACACTGAAGCTTTCTTT. Amino acid sequence: CASGLDGPNTEAFF. The V and J genes are TRBV28 and TRBJ1-1; D call uncertain. V lost 8 bases and J 1 base, leaving 14 bases between the germline ends. CDR3 length equals 14 residues. The V gene's germline CDR1 is MDHEN and CDR2 SYDVKM.

Remarks on this clone: A junction end diverges from the germline sequence, so it may reflect a read error. V gene TRBV7-2 combines with J gene TRBJ2-4, with a possible D match to TRBD2 (6 bases). The CDR3 loop spans 15 amino acids. Germline V gene sequence: CDR1 SGHTA, CDR2 FQGNSA. CDR3 residues: CASSLAVLAKNSQYF. CDR3 DNA: TGTGCCAGCAGCTTAGCGGTACTAGCCAAAAACAGTCAGTACTTC.

The V call is TRBV5-5, the J call TRBJ1-1, with 7 bases aligning to TRBD1. V was clipped by 5 bases and J by 1 base; unmatched bases: 5. Germline CDR1 is SGHKS and CDR2 is YYEKEE (reference sequence). The CDR3 contains 14 residues. CDR3 DNA: TGTGCCAGCAGTACCGGGACAGCGAACACTGAAGCTTTCTTT. Its translation is CASSTGTANTEAFF.